The next 18 T cell receptor beta chains were all read from a single sample in a study of CD8 T cells in Susac syndrome (dated by TCRdb to the late 2010s). Library prep was done by the immunoSEQ multiplex PCR assay. RNA was extracted with the RNeasy kit and about 0.5 to 1 ug was reverse transcribed using random hexamers. Through fastp at Q25 and MiXCR, TCRdb rebuilt clones from the public reads, retaining in-frame beta chains. Under each unique CDR3 protein, matching rows form one entry showing the most common genes and DNA. For this sample there are 90,000 to 150,000 distinct CDR3 sequences; under 95% appear just once. Approximately 0.12% of the sample is taken by the ten largest. The sample was CD8+ T cells from PBMCs. The receptor set was obtained from a human donor in good health.

The chain recombines TRBV6-1 with TRBJ1-4; 7 positions match TRBD1. Trimming removed 6 bases from V and 1 base from J; junction bases left unmatched: 14. Per germline, CDR1 MNHNS and CDR2 SASEGT. The CDR3 runs to 18 residues. The CDR3 loop reads CASSRLADRAVTNEKLFF. Here the CDR3 DNA reads TGTGCCAGCAGCCGACTAGCTGACAGGGCCGTAACTAATGAAAAACTGTTTTTT.

This CDR3 is CASSLGALAGGGGEQFF. The DNA for the CDR3 is TGTGCCAGCAGCTTAGGGGCCCTAGCGGGAGGGGGGGGTGAGCAGTTCTTC. The gene calls are TRBV11-3 and TRBJ2-1, with 12 bases identical to TRBD2. Germline V CDR1 and CDR2: SGHNT, YENEEA. The CDR3 spans 17 residues. After removal of 1 base from V and 9 bases from J, the junction contained 10 bases not matched to a gene.

CDR3 residues: CASSDNPGTASNQPQHF. The CDR3 DNA is TGTGCCAGCAGCGACAACCCGGGGACAGCCAGCAATCAGCCCCAGCATTTT. The chain is built from TRBV2 and TRBJ1-5; TRBD1 agrees at 7 bases. This CDR3 is built from 17 residues. The V segment lost 6 bases and the J segment 1 base; nucleotides outside the gene matches: 12. CDR1 and CDR2 (germline): SNHLY, FYNNEI.

The chain couples TRBV12-3 or TRBV12-4 to TRBJ2-7; TRBD2 aligns across 7 bases. The CDR3 length is 14 residues. J gave up 7 bases and V 5 bases, and 11 bases lay outside the gene matches. The CDR3 sequence: CASSLRDYFWEQYF. The CDR3 nucleotides are TGTGCCAGCAGTCTCCGGGACTATTTCTGGGAGCAGTACTTC.

J is TRBJ2-1 and V is TRBV4-3; no definite D call. The germline V gene has CDR1 LGHNA and CDR2 YSLEER. The CDR3 is made up of 14 amino acids. With 0 bases removed from V and 5 bases from J, the gap between germline ends came to 8 bases. This CDR3 is CASSQDGMNNEQFF. CDR3 sequence (DNA): TGCGCCAGCAGCCAAGATGGTATGAACAATGAGCAGTTCTTC.

V usage is TRBV7-9 and J usage is TRBJ2-5, with 7 bases matching TRBD1. CDR1 is SEHNR and CDR2 is FQNEAQ in the germline V gene (reference sequence). J lost 0 bases, V lost 4 bases, and 14 bases had no gene match. This CDR3 spans 18 amino acids. The CDR3: CASSSTRGWGQNQETQYF. The CDR3 bases are TGTGCCAGCAGCTCAACGAGGGGGTGGGGACAGAACCAAGAGACCCAGTACTTC. The full variable domain, its missing parts supplied by reference TRBV7-9 and TRBJ2-5, is DTGVSQNPRHKITKRGQNVTFRCDPISEHNRLYWYRQTLGQGPEFLTYFQNEAQLEKSRLLSDRFSAERPKGSFSTLEIQRTEQGDSAMYLCASSSTRGWGQNQETQYFGPGTRLLVL.

V and J are TRBV18 and TRBJ2-2; D may be TRBD2 (5 bases). V lost 0 bases and J 0 bases, leaving 8 bases between the germline ends. The CDR3 totals 16 residues. Per the germline V gene, CDR1 is KGHSH and CDR2 is LQKENI. Here the CDR3 DNA reads TGTGCCAGCTCACCACCGCCCGGGGCGAACACCGGGGAGCTGTTTTTT. Translated, it gives CASSPPPGANTGELFF.

The chain has TRBV7-8 and TRBJ2-7, with D possibly matching TRBD1 (5 bases). V was cut by 5 bases and J by 3 bases, with 20 bases left in between. Germline values: CDR1 SGHVS, CDR2 FQNEAQ. This CDR3 has 16 residues. The chain's CDR3 is CASSGEKGGAFYEQYF. For the CDR3, the DNA is TGTGCCAGCAGCGGAGAAAAGGGTGGGGCATTCTACGAGCAGTACTTC. The whole variable domain, filled in from reference TRBV7-8 and TRBJ2-7, reads GAGVSQSPRYKVAKRGQDVALRCDPISGHVSLFWYQQALGQGPEFLTYFQNEAQLDKSGLPSDRFFAERPEGSVSTLKIQRTQQEDSAVYLCASSGEKGGAFYEQYFGPGTRLTVT.

V gene TRBV2 combines with J gene TRBJ2-7, with a tentative D call TRBD1 (5 bases). This CDR3 comprises 15 residues. V was pared by 4 bases and J by 4 bases, with 17 bases between. Germline values: CDR1 SNHLY, CDR2 FYNNEI. The CDR3 DNA is TGTGCCAGCAGTGGACAGTCTAGGATCGGGTACGAGCAGTACTTC. Translating gives CASSGQSRIGYEQYF.

The V and J genes are TRBV29-1 and TRBJ1-5; the D is unclear. This CDR3 is built from 13 residues. The V end lost 2 bases, the J end lost 6 bases, and 11 bases lay between the germline ends. Germline V gene lookup returns CDR1 SQVTM and CDR2 ANQGSEA. In nucleotides, the CDR3 is TGCAGCGTTGAACAGGAGGTGGGTCAGCCCCAGCATTTT. It yields the protein CSVEQEVGQPQHF.

This chain links TRBV6-5 with TRBJ2-7; 9 bases match TRBD1. J lost 5 bases, V lost 2 bases, and 7 bases had no gene match. The CDR3 is 15 amino acids. Germline-derived CDR1 and CDR2 are MNHEY and SVGAGI. Here the CDR3 reads CASSYGTGNRNEQYF. CDR3 coding DNA: TGTGCCAGCAGTTACGGGACAGGGAATCGGAACGAGCAGTACTTC.

This chain uses TRBV6-1 with TRBJ2-2; no clear D. CDR3 length equals 13 residues. Germline V gene lookup returns CDR1 MNHNS and CDR2 SASEGT. The V gene lost 1 base and the J gene lost 5 bases, with 5 bases spanning the gap. CDR3 protein: CASSEVATGELFF. The CDR3, as DNA: TGTGCCAGCAGTGAAGTGGCTACCGGGGAGCTGTTTTTT.

The V gene is TRBV25-1, the J gene TRBJ1-2; D possibly corresponds to TRBD1 (5 bases). From germline, CDR1 is MGHDK and CDR2 SYGVNS. The CDR3 is 11 residues long. The ends were cut back, 8 bases at V and 4 bases at J, with 8 bases in the middle. CDR3 bases: TGTGCCAGCCAGGGTAGCTATGGCTACACCTTC. Translating gives CASQGSYGYTF.

This rearrangement joins TRBV2 to TRBJ2-5; D could derive from TRBD1 or TRBD2 (6 bases each). This CDR3 has 15 amino acids. Germline values: CDR1 SNHLY, CDR2 FYNNEI. V was shortened by 6 bases and J by 2 bases, with 16 bases between the two germline ends. For the CDR3, the DNA is TGTGCCAGCAGAGATTCGCCGGGGGCTCAAGAGACCCAGTACTTC. Protein sequence: CASRDSPGAQETQYF.

This clonotype occurred once. The chain employs TRBV2 and TRBJ1-1; 8 bases are shared with TRBD1. The CDR3 is made up of 14 amino acids. CDR1 and CDR2 (germline): SNHLY, FYNNEI. J was trimmed by 1 base and V by 6 bases; bases with no gene match: 4. The CDR3, as DNA: TGTGCCAGCAGGGAACAGGGGGGGAACACTGAAGCTTTCTTT. Residues: CASREQGGNTEAFF.

This clonotype was found once. V usage is TRBV3-1 and J usage is TRBJ2-7, with unresolved D. The V end lost 2 bases, the J end lost 4 bases, and 21 bases lay between the germline ends. The V gene's germline CDR1 is LGHDT and CDR2 YNNKEL (reference sequence). The CDR3 spans 17 residues. The DNA of the CDR3 is TGTGCCAGCAGCCAATCAACCCGAGCTGGGGTTGGTTACGAGCAGTACTTC. This encodes CASSQSTRAGVGYEQYF.

This clonotype was seen just once. The rearrangement joins TRBV4-3 to TRBJ1-2, with a possible D match to TRBD1 (6 bases). Germline values: CDR1 LGHNA, CDR2 YSLEER. This CDR3 has 22 residues. Trimming removed 0 bases at V and 4 bases at J, with 33 bases between. This CDR3 is CASSQEEFEIVGQGAHPYGYTF. The CDR3 DNA reads TGCGCCAGCAGCCAAGAGGAGTTCGAGATTGTGGGACAAGGGGCTCACCCCTATGGCTACACCTTC.

The CDR3 spells CASSLRGGVNRADGSSGNTIYF. The CDR3 DNA is TGTGCCAGCAGCTTACGGGGTGGGGTCAACAGGGCCGACGGGTCCTCCGGAAACACCATATATTTT. The J gene is TRBJ1-3, the V gene TRBV11-2; tentatively, D is TRBD1 (6 bases). The CDR3 is 22 residues long. The V gene's germline CDR1 is SGHAT and CDR2 FQNNGV. The V gene lost 2 bases and the J gene lost 4 bases, with 33 bases spanning the gap.